A selection of T cell receptor beta chains follows, all from one sample in a study of T cells in Graves' hyperthyroidism and ophthalmopathy. One entry per CDR3 protein, called by TCRdb with MiXCR from the multiplex PCR reads. The sample yields some 620,000 distinct CDR3 sequences, about 17% seen once. The sample taken for sequencing was blood. These receptors came from a woman younger than 45 with Graves' hyperthyroidism. Each CDR3 is given without its conserved first and last residue. Fields, in order: CDR3 length, V gene, CDR3 protein.

CDR3 length: 12; V gene: TRBV12-3/TRBV12-4; CDR3 protein: ASRPRGLGEKLF
CDR3 length: 13; V gene: TRBV15; CDR3 protein: ATSKTGGGRNEQF
CDR3 length: 12; V gene: TRBV5-6; CDR3 protein: ASSLGETVHEQF
CDR3 length: 11; V gene: TRBV12-3/TRBV12-4; CDR3 protein: ASWRAGAETQY
CDR3 length: 11; V gene: TRBV20-1; CDR3 protein: SAQTGTSEKLF
CDR3 length: 10; V gene: TRBV19; CDR3 protein: ASSTGWTEAF
CDR3 length: 10; V gene: TRBV7-6; CDR3 protein: ASSHVGNEAF
CDR3 length: 10; V gene: TRBV5-1; CDR3 protein: ASSFSQETQY
CDR3 length: 10; V gene: TRBV19; CDR3 protein: ASSIIPSEQF
CDR3 length: 11; V gene: TRBV11-1; CDR3 protein: ASSFSRAIEAF
CDR3 length: 14; V gene: TRBV19; CDR3 protein: ASSISRLGPNTEAF
CDR3 length: 11; V gene: TRBV12-3/TRBV12-4; CDR3 protein: ATGDVANYGYT
CDR3 length: 12; V gene: TRBV28; CDR3 protein: ASSFTGSNSPLH
CDR3 length: 13; V gene: TRBV2; CDR3 protein: ASSGQGRSNDEQY
CDR3 length: 10; V gene: TRBV29-1; CDR3 protein: SIYRDGYEQY
CDR3 length: 13; V gene: TRBV11-2; CDR3 protein: ASSHGTGGTYEQY
CDR3 length: 15; V gene: TRBV20-1; CDR3 protein: SAGLTSGISISDTQY
CDR3 length: 11; V gene: TRBV27; CDR3 protein: ASSPGSPNEQF
CDR3 length: 17; V gene: TRBV4-2; CDR3 protein: ASSQVAGTRGGGQETQY